This T cell receptor beta chain was profiled in a study of tumor-infiltrating lymphocytes in primary liver carcinoma. The CDR3 loop spans 14 amino acids. CDR1 and CDR2 (germline): PRHDT, FYEKMQ (reference sequence). V trimming: 5 bases; J trimming: 2 bases; junction bases outside the gene matches: 4. Starting from 450 to 500 ng of total RNA, TCR beta cDNA was produced with a primer in the constant region. It was through three nested multiplex PCR rounds of slightly modified ARM-PCR that TCR beta libraries arose. Running 10 cycles apiece, the first two PCR rounds relied on TRBV1-TRBV30 forward primers together with a C-beta reverse primer. MiXCR was run by TCRdb on the multiplex PCR reads, yielding one entry per CDR3 protein. The sample lists about 130,000 distinct CDR3 sequences; 60% to 80% were seen once. Both RNA and DNA were isolated together from approximately 20-30 mg of bulk tissue that had not been sorted. Surgical resection treated primary liver carcinoma in the patients.

Sequencing was carried out using liver tumor tissue from sampling region 3. The subset denotes: tumor region T3, left-lateral pole. The sequence was obtained from a woman aged 55 to 70 with primary liver carcinoma and hepatitis B virus infection. The chain links TRBV13 to TRBJ2-3, with 7 bases lining up with TRBD1. DNA for the CDR3: TGTGCCAGCAGCCACAGGGGTTACACAGATACGCAGTATTTT. Its translation: CASSHRGYTDTQYF.